This TCR beta chain is drawn from a study of identical twins. About this clonotype itself: Antigen specificity is unknown.

TCRdb passed the 5' RACE reads through MiXCR, listing each CDR3 protein once. The sample includes some 590,000 distinct CDR3 sequences, roughly 9.9% of them seen just once. Study results and limitations: Twin pairs' shared out-of-frame alpha sequences were enriched in low generation probability.

J was trimmed by 5 bases and V by 4 bases; bases with no gene match: 5. The CDR3 loop spans 15 amino acids. CDR1 is SGHRS and CDR2 is YFSETQ in the germline V gene. This sample was shared with a second study, whose subject was yellow fever vaccine responses in identical twins.

The chain couples TRBV5-1 to TRBJ2-4, with 11 bases that match TRBD2. This receptor was obtained from a woman aged 18 to 35 in good health. Sequencing input: PBMCs. CDR3 loop: CASSTGLAEENIQYF. The CDR3 bases are TGCGCCAGCAGCACGGGACTAGCGGAGGAAAACATTCAGTACTTC.